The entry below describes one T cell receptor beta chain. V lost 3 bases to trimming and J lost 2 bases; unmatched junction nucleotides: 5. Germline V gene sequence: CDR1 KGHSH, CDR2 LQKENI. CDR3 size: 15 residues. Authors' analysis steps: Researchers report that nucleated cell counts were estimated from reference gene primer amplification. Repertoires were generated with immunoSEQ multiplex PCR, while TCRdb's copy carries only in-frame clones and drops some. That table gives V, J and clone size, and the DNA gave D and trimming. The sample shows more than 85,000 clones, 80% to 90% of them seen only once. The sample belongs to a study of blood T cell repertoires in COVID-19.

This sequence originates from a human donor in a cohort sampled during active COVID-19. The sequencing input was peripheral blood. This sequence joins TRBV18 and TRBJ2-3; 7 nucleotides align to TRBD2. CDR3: CASSPSGGVTDTQYF. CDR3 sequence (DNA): TGTGCCAGCTCACCGTCTGGGGGGGTCACAGATACGCAGTATTTT.